Listed below are T cell receptor beta chains from one sample, sequenced in a study of blood T cell repertoires in COVID-19. Method: immunoSEQ multiplex PCR; TCRdb's copy keeps in-frame clones and lacks some. The sample records about 380,000 clones, 81% being singletons. What was sequenced was peripheral blood. Every receptor here comes from a human donor with acute or convalescent COVID-19. The donor label of this sample is uncertain. The CDR3 runs from the conserved cysteine through the conserved F or W. The order of the fields is CDR3 protein, CDR3 DNA, J gene, D gene, clone size, V gene. D genes are given only for firm matches. Part of the rows lack a size; the others show once, few, many or a class for expanded clones.

CDR3aa: CASSFGDRGVLAYEQYF; CDR3nt: TGTGCCAGCAGTTTTGGGGACAGGGGAGTGTTGGCCTACGAGCAGTACTTC; j_gene: TRBJ2-7; d_gene: TRBD1; abundance: few; v_gene: TRBV28
CDR3aa: CASSEGTGLNTEAFF; CDR3nt: TGTGCCAGCAGTGAAGGGACAGGGTTGAACACTGAAGCTTTCTTT; j_gene: TRBJ1-1; d_gene: TRBD1; abundance: -; v_gene: TRBV6-1
CDR3aa: CASSQGETGDYGYTF; CDR3nt: TGCGCCAGCAGCCAAGGAGAAACAGGGGACTATGGCTACACCTTC; j_gene: TRBJ1-2; d_gene: TRBD1; abundance: -; v_gene: TRBV4-1
CDR3aa: CASSIRTGLDSPLHF; CDR3nt: TGTGCCAGTAGTATTAGGACAGGGCTTGATTCACCCCTCCACTTT; j_gene: TRBJ1-6; d_gene: TRBD1; abundance: -; v_gene: TRBV19
CDR3aa: CASSPGTSGSYEQYF; CDR3nt: TGTGCCAGCTCACCGGGGACTAGCGGTTCCTACGAGCAGTACTTC; j_gene: TRBJ2-7; d_gene: TRBD2; abundance: -; v_gene: TRBV18
CDR3aa: CASSYLGQGRSGNTIYF; CDR3nt: TGTGCCAGCAGTTACCTCGGACAGGGGCGCTCTGGAAACACCATATATTTT; j_gene: TRBJ1-3; d_gene: TRBD1; abundance: -; v_gene: TRBV6-2/TRBV6-3
CDR3aa: CASNPGRRLGYGYTF; CDR3nt: TGTGCCAGCAACCCTGGGAGGCGTCTCGGCTATGGCTACACCTTC; j_gene: TRBJ1-2; d_gene: -; abundance: -; v_gene: TRBV5-6
CDR3aa: CASSEGTRWVETQYF; CDR3nt: TGTGCCAGCAGCGAAGGGACTAGATGGGTGGAGACCCAGTACTTC; j_gene: TRBJ2-5; d_gene: TRBD2; abundance: -; v_gene: TRBV5-6
CDR3aa: CATAQNNSPLHF; CDR3nt: TGTGCCACCGCACAGAATAATTCACCCCTCCACTTT; j_gene: TRBJ1-6; d_gene: -; abundance: -; v_gene: TRBV2
CDR3aa: CASMSRENTEAFF; CDR3nt: TGTGCCAGCATGTCTCGAGAGAACACTGAAGCTTTCTTT; j_gene: TRBJ1-1; d_gene: -; abundance: -; v_gene: TRBV6-5
CDR3aa: CASSEPRSNYGYTF; CDR3nt: TGTGCCAGCAGTGAACCCAGGTCGAACTATGGCTACACCTTC; j_gene: TRBJ1-2; d_gene: -; abundance: -; v_gene: TRBV6-1
CDR3aa: CASSHPRGAGSEAFF; CDR3nt: TGTGCCAGCAGCCATCCCAGGGGGGCAGGGTCTGAAGCTTTCTTT; j_gene: TRBJ1-1; d_gene: TRBD1; abundance: -; v_gene: TRBV3-1/TRBV3-2
CDR3aa: CASSLGSWGRGGYTF; CDR3nt: TGTGCCAGCAGCTTGGGTTCCTGGGGGCGAGGTGGCTACACCTTC; j_gene: TRBJ1-2; d_gene: -; abundance: many; v_gene: TRBV5-4